The rows below give T cell receptor beta chains drawn from one sample of a study of T-cell reconstitution after alpha-beta-depleted transplantation in children. TCRdb independently ran MiXCR on the PCR reads; one entry per CDR3 protein. The sample comprises about 980,000 distinct CDR3 sequences, about 30% of which are singletons, and about 28% rests with the top ten. The source was PBMCs, mostly from graft donor cells, collected 360 days after TCRalphabeta/CD19-depleted stem cell transplant. These receptors originate from a boy younger than two who had a stem cell transplant for SCID, so the T cells may come from the graft donor. The CDR3 runs from the conserved cysteine through the conserved F or W. Each record gives: clone size, J gene, D gene, V gene, CDR3 protein, CDR3 DNA. A D gene is named only where the DNA matches it firmly. The listing skips clone size in some rows; elsewhere it reads once, few, many or a size class.

size: NA; J: TRBJ2-7; D: TRBD1; V: TRBV5-6; CDR3: CASTWTGREDITYEQYF; DNA: TGTGCCAGCACCTGGACAGGCCGTGAGGACATTACCTACGAGCAGTACTTC
size: few; J: TRBJ2-1; D: TRBD2; V: TRBV20-1; CDR3: CSVRLMRLAGVGEQFF; DNA: TGCAGTGTACGGTTAATGAGACTAGCGGGGGTCGGTGAGCAGTTCTTC
size: NA; J: TRBJ2-1; D: TRBD1; V: TRBV12-3/TRBV12-4; CDR3: CASKGTVSYNEQFF; DNA: TGTGCCAGTAAGGGGACAGTCTCCTACAATGAGCAGTTCTTC
size: few; J: TRBJ2-7; D: TRBD1; V: TRBV12-3/TRBV12-4; CDR3: CASSKTGTGSYEQYF; DNA: TGTGCCAGCAGTAAAACCGGGACAGGGTCCTACGAGCAGTACTTC
size: few; J: TRBJ2-7; D: TRBD1; V: TRBV15; CDR3: CATTPGTGGSYEQYF; DNA: TGTGCCACCACCCCCGGGACAGGGGGCTCCTACGAGCAGTACTTC
size: NA; J: TRBJ2-4; D: NA; V: TRBV29-1; CDR3: CSPAGENIQYF; DNA: TGCAGCCCCGCGGGCGAAAACATTCAGTACTTC
size: NA; J: TRBJ2-5; D: TRBD2; V: TRBV5-6; CDR3: CASSPPALLAGGQETQYF; DNA: TGTGCCAGCAGCCCGCCTGCCCTGCTAGCGGGGGGACAAGAGACCCAGTACTTC
size: NA; J: TRBJ2-7; D: TRBD1; V: TRBV6-2/TRBV6-3; CDR3: CASSYYTGAYEQYF; DNA: TGTGCCAGCAGTTATTATACAGGGGCATACGAGCAGTACTTC
size: few; J: TRBJ2-7; D: NA; V: TRBV15; CDR3: CATSPLERFYEQYF; DNA: TGTGCCACCAGCCCGTTGGAGAGATTCTACGAGCAGTACTTC
size: NA; J: TRBJ2-1; D: NA; V: TRBV4-1; CDR3: CASSQGVGDHEQFF; DNA: TGCGCCAGCAGCCAAGGGGTTGGGGATCATGAGCAGTTCTTC
size: few; J: TRBJ2-3; D: NA; V: TRBV24-1; CDR3: CATSDLRTDTQYF; DNA: TGTGCCACCAGTGATTTGAGGACGGATACGCAGTATTTT
size: NA; J: TRBJ2-5; D: NA; V: TRBV7-9; CDR3: CASSLTLNAETQYF; DNA: TGTGCCAGCAGCTTGACTTTGAATGCAGAGACCCAGTACTTC
size: many; J: TRBJ2-5; D: NA; V: TRBV7-9; CDR3: CASSIHRVVSETQYF; DNA: TGTGCCAGCAGCATACACAGGGTGGTCTCGGAGACCCAGTACTTC
size: few; J: TRBJ2-1; D: NA; V: TRBV10-3; CDR3: CAISVIVGSEQFF; DNA: TGTGCCATCAGTGTCATAGTGGGGAGTGAGCAGTTCTTC
size: few; J: TRBJ1-2; D: NA; V: TRBV5-1; CDR3: CASSLGPYLPRGYTF; DNA: TGCGCCAGCAGCCTCGGGCCCTACCTACCGCGTGGCTACACCTTC
size: few; J: TRBJ2-5; D: NA; V: TRBV29-1; CDR3: CSAGGQRRETQYF; DNA: TGCAGCGCCGGAGGGCAGCGTAGAGAGACCCAGTACTTC
size: few; J: TRBJ1-1; D: NA; V: TRBV5-5; CDR3: CASSLEQADTEAFF; DNA: TGTGCCAGCAGCTTGGAACAGGCCGACACTGAAGCTTTCTTT
size: NA; J: TRBJ2-7; D: TRBD1; V: TRBV20-1; CDR3: CSARETGGKYEQYF; DNA: TGCAGTGCTAGAGAGACAGGGGGCAAATACGAGCAGTACTTC
size: NA; J: TRBJ2-3; D: TRBD2; V: TRBV24-1; CDR3: CATSDNLSGGARDTQYF; DNA: TGTGCCACCAGTGATAACCTTAGCGGGGGGGCCCGGGATACGCAGTATTTT
size: NA; J: TRBJ2-1; D: NA; V: TRBV24-1; CDR3: CATSDSYRDNEQFF; DNA: TGTGCCACCAGTGACTCATACAGGGACAATGAGCAGTTCTTC
size: NA; J: TRBJ2-3; D: TRBD2; V: TRBV5-6; CDR3: CASSSGLIAGGLDTQYF; DNA: TGTGCCAGCAGCTCCGGTTTAATAGCGGGGGGGCTGGATACGCAGTATTTT
size: few; J: TRBJ2-2; D: NA; V: TRBV29-1; CDR3: CSVGNRVGELFF; DNA: TGCAGCGTTGGGAACAGGGTCGGGGAGCTGTTTTTT
size: NA; J: TRBJ2-7; D: NA; V: TRBV7-9; CDR3: CAMTRSPYEQYF; DNA: TGTGCCATGACGCGGAGCCCTTACGAGCAGTACTTC
size: NA; J: TRBJ1-6; D: TRBD1; V: TRBV5-4; CDR3: CASSGRDRGYNSPLHF; DNA: TGTGCCAGCAGCGGCCGGGACAGGGGTTATAATTCACCCCTCCACTTT
size: NA; J: TRBJ2-7; D: NA; V: TRBV10-3; CDR3: CAISESLGGSLYEQYF; DNA: TGTGCCATCAGTGAGAGTCTGGGGGGAAGTCTCTACGAGCAGTACTTC
size: once; J: TRBJ2-7; D: TRBD2; V: TRBV18; CDR3: CASSPPGLAGGMGVYEQYF; DNA: TGTGCCAGCTCACCCCCAGGACTAGCGGGGGGCATGGGAGTCTACGAGCAGTACTTC
size: few; J: TRBJ2-3; D: TRBD2; V: TRBV20-1; CDR3: CSASGGTSGVTDTQYF; DNA: TGCAGTGCTAGTGGGGGGACTAGCGGGGTCACAGATACGCAGTATTTT
size: NA; J: TRBJ2-5; D: NA; V: TRBV10-3; CDR3: CAISVFPQETQYF; DNA: TGTGCCATCAGTGTTTTCCCTCAAGAGACCCAGTACTTC
size: few; J: TRBJ2-7; D: TRBD2; V: TRBV20-1; CDR3: CSARDPLAGSDEQYF; DNA: TGCAGTGCTAGAGATCCCCTAGCGGGGTCCGACGAGCAGTACTTC
size: NA; J: TRBJ1-1; D: NA; V: TRBV12-3/TRBV12-4; CDR3: CASSLAGFTGITEAFF; DNA: TGTGCCAGCAGTTTAGCAGGCTTTACAGGAATCACTGAAGCTTTCTTT
size: NA; J: TRBJ2-1; D: TRBD2; V: TRBV5-1; CDR3: CASERVAGGNEQFF; DNA: TGCGCCAGCGAGAGGGTAGCGGGGGGCAATGAGCAGTTCTTC
size: few; J: TRBJ1-3; D: NA; V: TRBV12-3/TRBV12-4; CDR3: CASSVALHATIYF; DNA: TGTGCCAGCAGTGTGGCACTTCACGCCACCATATATTTT
size: NA; J: TRBJ2-7; D: NA; V: TRBV6-1; CDR3: CASSRTRPRSYEQYF; DNA: TGTGCCAGCAGTCGCACGAGACCCCGCTCCTACGAGCAGTACTTC
size: NA; J: TRBJ2-1; D: NA; V: TRBV10-3; CDR3: CAISGIRDYNEQFF; DNA: TGTGCCATCAGTGGAATCCGGGACTACAATGAGCAGTTCTTC
size: NA; J: TRBJ2-1; D: NA; V: TRBV18; CDR3: CASSNHHWMGEGEQFF; DNA: TGTGCCAGCTCGAATCACCACTGGATGGGGGAAGGTGAGCAGTTCTTC
size: few; J: TRBJ2-1; D: NA; V: TRBV7-6; CDR3: CASSLMAVSYNEQFF; DNA: TGTGCCAGCAGCTTAATGGCGGTCTCCTACAATGAGCAGTTCTTC
size: few; J: TRBJ2-7; D: NA; V: TRBV5-1; CDR3: CASSPYTTPNPEQYF; DNA: TGCGCCAGCAGCCCATATACGACACCAAACCCCGAGCAGTACTTC
size: few; J: TRBJ2-1; D: TRBD1; V: TRBV2; CDR3: CASYRQGLGNEQFF; DNA: TGTGCCAGTTATAGACAGGGGTTGGGCAATGAGCAGTTCTTC
size: NA; J: TRBJ1-1; D: NA; V: TRBV5-1; CDR3: CASSWAGAVNTEAFF; DNA: TGCGCCAGCAGCTGGGCAGGGGCTGTGAACACTGAAGCTTTCTTT
size: NA; J: TRBJ2-4; D: TRBD1; V: TRBV2; CDR3: CASRERTGSAKNIQYF; DNA: TGTGCCAGCAGAGAGAGGACAGGGTCAGCCAAAAACATTCAGTACTTC
size: few; J: TRBJ2-3; D: NA; V: TRBV12-3/TRBV12-4; CDR3: CASSQRDTLVTDTQYF; DNA: TGTGCCAGCAGTCAACGGGACACATTGGTGACAGATACGCAGTATTTT
size: NA; J: TRBJ2-7; D: NA; V: TRBV7-2; CDR3: CASSFGRVLTYEQYF; DNA: TGTGCCAGCAGCTTCGGTAGGGTTCTAACCTACGAGCAGTACTTC
size: few; J: TRBJ2-5; D: TRBD2; V: TRBV5-1; CDR3: CASSSSPSGGQETQYF; DNA: TGCGCCAGCAGCTCATCCCCTAGCGGGGGCCAAGAGACCCAGTACTTC
size: many; J: TRBJ2-2; D: NA; V: TRBV12-3/TRBV12-4; CDR3: CASSLRVNTGELFF; DNA: TGTGCCAGCAGTTTGAGGGTGAACACCGGGGAGCTGTTTTTT
size: once; J: TRBJ2-5; D: NA; V: TRBV6-2/TRBV6-3; CDR3: CASSFPGAKETQYF; DNA: TGTGCCAGCAGTTTCCCCGGGGCGAAAGAGACCCAGTACTTC
size: few; J: TRBJ2-2; D: TRBD1; V: TRBV27; CDR3: CASSQTGPGELFF; DNA: TGTGCCAGCAGCCAGACAGGGCCAGGGGAGCTGTTTTTT
size: many; J: TRBJ1-1; D: NA; V: TRBV29-1; CDR3: CSVDRLGAFF; DNA: TGCAGCGTTGATAGGCTGGGCGCTTTCTTT
size: few; J: TRBJ2-7; D: TRBD1; V: TRBV18; CDR3: CASSPRQGMGEQYF; DNA: TGTGCCAGCTCACCAAGACAGGGAATGGGCGAGCAGTACTTC